The entry that follows covers one T cell receptor (beta chain) sequence. Treatment meaning: oral pan-JAK inhibitor, 5-10 mg twice daily. The sample comes from a study of CD8+ T cells in alopecia areata. cDNA serving as the sequencing template came from extracted, reverse transcribed RNA. TCRdb's table, derived via immunoSEQ multiplex PCR, lists solely in-frame clones and lacks some. The table shows more than 150,000 clones, with approximately 50% occurring only once. V lost 2 bases, J lost 6 bases, and 7 bases stayed unmatched. CDR1 and CDR2 (germline): MNHEY, SMNVEV (reference sequence). The CDR3 totals 17 residues.

The J gene is TRBJ2-2, the V gene TRBV27; 12 bases align to TRBD2. This receptor was taken from a human donor with alopecia areata. Sequencing used CD8+ T cells sorted from blood, obtained between weeks 51 and 52, from a patient treated with tofacitinib. CDR3 sequence: CASSLRGLAGMAGELFF. The CDR3 DNA sequence: TGTGCCAGCAGTTTACGTGGACTAGCGGGGATGGCCGGGGAGCTGTTTTTT.